Listed below are T cell receptor beta chains from one sample, sequenced in a study of cytomegalovirus exposure and HLA in healthy donors. Assay used: immunoSEQ multiplex PCR; TCRdb lists only in-frame clones, some missing. Seen here are 130,000 to 150,000 clones, 79% observed once, and the top ten hold around 3%. Sequencing was performed on PBMCs. The receptors come from a female donor in good health and CMV-seronegative. CDR3s leave out the opening cysteine and the closing phenylalanine or tryptophan. D genes are given only for firm matches.

v_call,d_call,j_call,cdr3_aa
TRBV11-3,.,TRBJ2-1,ASSLVAGLILFSEQF
TRBV7-9,TRBD1,TRBJ1-1,ASSTGTDLMNTEAF
TRBV11-3,.,TRBJ2-2,ASSLEYTTGELF
TRBV27,.,TRBJ1-6,ASRPSGGNSPLH
TRBV2,.,TRBJ1-1,ASNVRGSNTEAF
TRBV7-9,TRBD2,TRBJ2-5,ASSPGLAGGTETQY
TRBV5-1,TRBD1,TRBJ1-1,ASSGDRGQGALTEAF
TRBV19,TRBD2,TRBJ2-7,ASSNGRAPYEQY
TRBV4-3,.,TRBJ2-7,ASSQEPGPYEQY
TRBV29-1,.,TRBJ2-5,SVGGSFQETQY
TRBV10-3,TRBD1,TRBJ2-5,AISFDRDETQY
TRBV4-2,.,TRBJ2-1,ASSRQGGSTVTGEQF
TRBV4-1,TRBD1,TRBJ1-3,ASSQDRLGNTIY
TRBV5-1,TRBD1,TRBJ2-5,ASTTGGQETQY
TRBV7-9,.,TRBJ2-2,ASRGLAHTGELF
TRBV2,TRBD1,TRBJ2-3,ASSVRDRGADTQY
TRBV15,.,TRBJ2-7,ATSSGAGLREQY
TRBV7-7,TRBD2,TRBJ2-5,ASSSGGSFQETQY
TRBV6-1,TRBD1,TRBJ2-7,ASSEWVRDSFYEQY
TRBV10-3,TRBD1,TRBJ1-2,AISEEGANGYT
TRBV28,.,TRBJ1-5,ASSGQTSNQPQH
TRBV19,.,TRBJ2-1,ASSIVGGRNEQF
TRBV30,TRBD2,TRBJ2-2,AWRAGVMNTGELF
TRBV5-1,.,TRBJ2-5,ASSSTGGSVETQY
TRBV19,.,TRBJ1-2,ASSIGGVEYGYT
TRBV7-2,.,TRBJ2-2,ASSSIPGAGELF
TRBV12-5,TRBD1,TRBJ2-2,ASGAKGTDFTGELF
TRBV9,.,TRBJ2-3,ASSVESGTDTQY
TRBV7-2,TRBD2,TRBJ2-1,ASSRLSGNLYNEQF
TRBV11-2,TRBD1,TRBJ2-1,ASSLSGQGNEQF
TRBV10-3,.,TRBJ1-6,AISESTRGGLGSPLH
TRBV7-3,.,TRBJ2-6,ASSFDRLGANVLT
TRBV29-1,.,TRBJ2-7,SVGGRGTSREQY
TRBV9,TRBD2,TRBJ2-7,ASSVGGGGGSYEQY
TRBV29-1,.,TRBJ2-7,SVDGSDSYEQY
TRBV18,TRBD1,TRBJ1-3,ASSPQGTGNGNTIY
TRBV11-2,.,TRBJ2-1,ASSKIPGTISSYNEQF
TRBV10-3,TRBD1,TRBJ1-1,AIRPTGRNDEAF
TRBV7-9,TRBD2,TRBJ2-5,ASEPGGPGVGAQY
TRBV6-4,.,TRBJ2-2,ASSPRVTTGELF
TRBV27,.,TRBJ1-2,ASSMAGYGYT
TRBV6-5,.,TRBJ2-7,ASSYSGPGSSYEQY
TRBV7-8,.,TRBJ1-4,ASSIDRLNEKLF
TRBV30,.,TRBJ2-4,AWSYSAKNIQY
TRBV5-1,TRBD2,TRBJ2-3,ASSFSGSTDTQY
TRBV7-2,.,TRBJ1-2,ASSSGPYGYT
TRBV5-4,TRBD1,TRBJ2-7,ASSSDRGRFGFYEQY
TRBV6-5,TRBD2,TRBJ2-6,ASSGRRAGANVLT